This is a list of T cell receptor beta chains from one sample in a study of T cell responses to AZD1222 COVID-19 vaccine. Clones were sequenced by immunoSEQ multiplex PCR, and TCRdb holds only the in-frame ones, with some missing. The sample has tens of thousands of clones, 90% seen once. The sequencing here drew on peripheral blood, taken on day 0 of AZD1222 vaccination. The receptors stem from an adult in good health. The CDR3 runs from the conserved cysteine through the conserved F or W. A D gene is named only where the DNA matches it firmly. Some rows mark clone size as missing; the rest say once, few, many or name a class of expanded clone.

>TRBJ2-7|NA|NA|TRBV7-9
CASSLVAEGSYEQYF
TGTGCCAGCAGCTTAGTGGCGGAGGGCTCCTACGAGCAGTACTTC
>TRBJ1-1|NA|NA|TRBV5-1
CASSSDANTEAFF
TGCGCCAGCAGTTCGGATGCGAACACTGAAGCTTTCTTT
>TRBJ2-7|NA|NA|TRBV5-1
CASSLGGTAIYEQYF
TGCGCCAGCAGCTTGGGCGGGACAGCGATCTACGAGCAGTACTTC
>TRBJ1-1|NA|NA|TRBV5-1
CASSLGPFLNTEAFF
TGCGCCAGCAGCTTGGGTCCGTTTTTAAACACTGAAGCTTTCTTT
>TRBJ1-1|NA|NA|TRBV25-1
CASSGPYTEAFF
TGTGCCAGCAGTGGACCCTATACTGAAGCTTTCTTT
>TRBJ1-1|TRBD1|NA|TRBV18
CASSPQLTGGNTEAFF
TGTGCCAGCTCACCTCAGCTAACAGGGGGTAACACTGAAGCTTTCTTT
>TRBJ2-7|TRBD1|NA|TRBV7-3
CASSLNPRTGGSEQYF
TGTGCCAGCAGCTTAAACCCTCGGACAGGGGGAAGCGAGCAGTACTTC
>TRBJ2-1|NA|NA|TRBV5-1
CASSSPGGPYNEQFF
TGCGCCAGCAGCTCCCCGGGCGGCCCGTACAATGAGCAGTTCTTC
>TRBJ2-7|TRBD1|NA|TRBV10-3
CAISESTGALEQYF
TGTGCCATCAGTGAGTCAACAGGGGCGCTCGAGCAGTACTTC
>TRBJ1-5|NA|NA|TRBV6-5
CASSNSRGWNQPQHF
TGTGCCAGCAGTAATTCTAGGGGTTGGAATCAGCCCCAGCATTTT
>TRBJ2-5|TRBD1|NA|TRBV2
CASSVEDRSQETQYF
TGTGCCAGCAGTGTAGAGGACAGGAGCCAAGAGACCCAGTACTTC
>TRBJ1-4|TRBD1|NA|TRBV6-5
CASSYPGTAHGEKLFF
TGTGCCAGCAGTTACCCAGGGACAGCCCACGGTGAAAAACTGTTTTTT
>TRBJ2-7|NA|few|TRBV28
CASNRDSYEQYF
TGTGCCAGCAACCGCGACAGTTACGAGCAGTACTTC
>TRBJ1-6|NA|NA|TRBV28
CASSAGVSPLHF
TGTGCCAGCAGTGCCGGGGTTTCACCCCTCCACTTT
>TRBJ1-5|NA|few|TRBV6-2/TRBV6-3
CASSYAERQPQHF
TGTGCCAGCAGTTACGCGGAGCGTCAGCCCCAGCATTTT
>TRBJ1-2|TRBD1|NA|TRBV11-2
CASSLGGTGASGNYGYTF
TGTGCCAGCAGCTTAGGAGGGACAGGGGCATCCGGTAACTATGGCTACACCTTC
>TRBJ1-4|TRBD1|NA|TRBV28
CASSFRGLTNEKLFF
TGTGCCAGCAGTTTTAGGGGGCTGACTAATGAAAAACTGTTTTTT
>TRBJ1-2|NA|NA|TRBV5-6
CASSQPTGNYGYTF
TGTGCCAGCAGCCAACCGACGGGGAACTATGGCTACACCTTC
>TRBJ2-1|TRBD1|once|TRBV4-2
CASSHPDRGSLDEQFF
TGTGCCAGCAGCCATCCTGACAGGGGGTCCTTGGATGAGCAGTTCTTC
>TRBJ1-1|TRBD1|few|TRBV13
CASSFGNRGTEAFF
TGTGCCAGCAGCTTCGGGAACAGGGGAACTGAAGCTTTCTTT
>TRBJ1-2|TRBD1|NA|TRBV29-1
CSVLPPIQGAGGYTF
TGCAGCGTCCTACCACCGATTCAGGGGGCAGGAGGCTACACCTTC
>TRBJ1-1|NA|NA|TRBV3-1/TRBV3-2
CASSPRGSDTEAFF
TGTGCCAGCAGCCCCCGGGGGTCCGACACTGAAGCTTTCTTT
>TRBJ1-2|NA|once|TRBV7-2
CASSLPRHLGGYTF
TGTGCCAGCAGCCTACCCCGGCACCTCGGCGGCTACACCTTC
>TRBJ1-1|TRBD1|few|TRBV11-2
CASSGGTAWNTEAFF
TGTGCCAGCAGCGGGGGGACAGCCTGGAACACTGAAGCTTTCTTT
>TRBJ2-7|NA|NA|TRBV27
CASSLSASYEQYF
TGTGCCAGCAGTTTATCGGCCTCCTACGAGCAGTACTTC